A selection of T cell receptor beta chains follows, all from one sample in a study of CD8 T cells in Susac syndrome. TCRdb analysed the immunoSEQ multiplex PCR reads with MiXCR anew, one entry per CDR3 protein. The profile shows 100,000 to 110,000 distinct CDR3 sequences, about 96% of them singletons. Specimen: CD8+ T cells from PBMCs. These receptors came from a human donor with Susac syndrome. The CDR3 runs from the conserved cysteine through the conserved F or W. A D gene is named only where the DNA matches it firmly. Size values are once, few and many counts, or a class for expanded clones, and some rows have none.

CDR3 protein: CSVIGTSGENEQFF
CDR3 DNA: TGCAGCGTGATCGGGACTAGCGGAGAAAATGAGCAGTTCTTC
D gene: TRBD2
J gene: TRBJ2-1
V gene: TRBV29-1
clone size: NA

CDR3 protein: CSAMKRSGTANQPQHF
CDR3 DNA: TGCAGTGCTATGAAAAGATCCGGGACAGCCAATCAGCCCCAGCATTTT
D gene: TRBD1
J gene: TRBJ1-5
V gene: TRBV20-1
clone size: NA

CDR3 protein: CASSESTGVEKLFF
CDR3 DNA: TGTGCCAGCAGTGAATCGACAGGGGTTGAAAAACTGTTTTTT
D gene: TRBD1
J gene: TRBJ1-4
V gene: TRBV25-1
clone size: NA

CDR3 protein: CASSQEGDRSDEQFF
CDR3 DNA: TGCGCCAGCAGCCAAGAAGGGGATAGAAGCGATGAGCAGTTCTTC
D gene: NA
J gene: TRBJ2-1
V gene: TRBV4-1
clone size: NA

CDR3 protein: CASSLQGYTEAFF
CDR3 DNA: TGTGCCAGCAGCTTACAGGGTTACACTGAAGCTTTCTTT
D gene: NA
J gene: TRBJ1-1
V gene: TRBV11-2
clone size: few

CDR3 protein: CASGLGTSNYGYTF
CDR3 DNA: TGTGCTAGTGGTTTGGGGACGTCTAACTATGGCTACACCTTC
D gene: NA
J gene: TRBJ1-2
V gene: TRBV12-5
clone size: NA

CDR3 protein: CASSQAEAATAQETQYF
CDR3 DNA: TGCGCCAGCAGCCAAGCGGAGGCCGCTACAGCACAAGAGACCCAGTACTTC
D gene: NA
J gene: TRBJ2-5
V gene: TRBV4-1
clone size: NA

CDR3 protein: CASAPGGSTDTQYF
CDR3 DNA: TGTGCCAGCGCCCCCGGGGGAAGCACAGATACGCAGTATTTT
D gene: NA
J gene: TRBJ2-3
V gene: TRBV9
clone size: NA

CDR3 protein: CASSLSGAREQYF
CDR3 DNA: TGTGCCAGCAGTTTATCGGGGGCGCGCGAGCAGTACTTC
D gene: NA
J gene: TRBJ2-7
V gene: TRBV12-3/TRBV12-4
clone size: NA

CDR3 protein: CASSSGLAGSAGELFF
CDR3 DNA: TGTGCCAGCAGCTCCGGACTAGCGGGGTCGGCTGGGGAGCTGTTTTTT
D gene: TRBD2
J gene: TRBJ2-2
V gene: TRBV5-6
clone size: NA